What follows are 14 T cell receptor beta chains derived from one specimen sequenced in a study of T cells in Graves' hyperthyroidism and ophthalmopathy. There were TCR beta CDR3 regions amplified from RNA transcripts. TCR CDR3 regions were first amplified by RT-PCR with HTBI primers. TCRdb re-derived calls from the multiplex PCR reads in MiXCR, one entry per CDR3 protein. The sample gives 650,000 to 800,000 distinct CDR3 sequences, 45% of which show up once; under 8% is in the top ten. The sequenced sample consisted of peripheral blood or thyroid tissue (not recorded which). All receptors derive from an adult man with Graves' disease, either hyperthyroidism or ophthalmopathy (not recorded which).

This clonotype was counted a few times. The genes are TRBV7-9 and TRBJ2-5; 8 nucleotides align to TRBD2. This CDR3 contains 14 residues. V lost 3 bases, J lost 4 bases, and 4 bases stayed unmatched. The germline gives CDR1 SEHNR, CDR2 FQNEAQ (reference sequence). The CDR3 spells CASSFLAGSETQYF. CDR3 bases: TGTGCCAGCAGCTTCTTAGCGGGATCAGAGACCCAGTACTTC.

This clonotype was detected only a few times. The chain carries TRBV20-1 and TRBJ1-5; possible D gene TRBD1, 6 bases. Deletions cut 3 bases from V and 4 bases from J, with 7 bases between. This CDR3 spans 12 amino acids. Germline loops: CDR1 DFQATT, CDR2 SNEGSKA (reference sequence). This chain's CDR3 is CSASRGNQPQHF. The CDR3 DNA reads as TGCAGTGCTAGTAGGGGGAATCAGCCCCAGCATTTT.

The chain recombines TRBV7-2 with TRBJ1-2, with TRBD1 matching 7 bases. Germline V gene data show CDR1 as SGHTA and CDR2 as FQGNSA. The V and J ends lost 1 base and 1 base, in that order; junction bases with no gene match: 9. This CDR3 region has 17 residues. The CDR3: CASSLDAGTEFNYGYTF. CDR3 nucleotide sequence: TGTGCCAGCAGCTTAGATGCAGGGACAGAATTTAACTATGGCTACACCTTC. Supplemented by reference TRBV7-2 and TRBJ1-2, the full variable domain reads GAGVSQSPSNKVTEKGKDVELRCDPISGHTALYWYRQSLGQGLEFLIYFQGNSAPDKSGLPSDRFSAERTGGSVSTLTIQRTQQEDSAVYLCASSLDAGTEFNYGYTFGSGTRLTVV.

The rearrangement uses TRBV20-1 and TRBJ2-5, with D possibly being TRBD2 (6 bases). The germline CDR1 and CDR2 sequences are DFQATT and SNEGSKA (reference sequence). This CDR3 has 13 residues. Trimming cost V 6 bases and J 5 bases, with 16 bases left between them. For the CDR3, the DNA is TGCAGTGCCCTGCGGGAACGGGGGGAGACCCAGTACTTC. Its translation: CSALRERGETQYF.

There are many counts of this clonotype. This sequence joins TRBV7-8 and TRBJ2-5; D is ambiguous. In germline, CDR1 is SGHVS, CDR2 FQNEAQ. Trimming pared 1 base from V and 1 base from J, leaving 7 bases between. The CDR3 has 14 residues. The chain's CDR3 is CASSLVDGQETQYF. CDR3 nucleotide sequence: TGTGCCAGCAGCTTAGTGGACGGCCAAGAGACCCAGTACTTC. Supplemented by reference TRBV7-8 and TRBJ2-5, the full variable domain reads GAGVSQSPRYKVAKRGQDVALRCDPISGHVSLFWYQQALGQGPEFLTYFQNEAQLDKSGLPSDRFFAERPEGSVSTLKIQRTQQEDSAVYLCASSLVDGQETQYFGPGTRLLVL.

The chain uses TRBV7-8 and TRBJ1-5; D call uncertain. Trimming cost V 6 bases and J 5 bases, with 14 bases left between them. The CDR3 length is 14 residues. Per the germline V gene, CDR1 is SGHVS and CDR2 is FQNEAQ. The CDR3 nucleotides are TGTGCCAGCAGTTCCGCAGGTTCCGATCAGCCCCAGCATTTT. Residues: CASSSAGSDQPQHF.

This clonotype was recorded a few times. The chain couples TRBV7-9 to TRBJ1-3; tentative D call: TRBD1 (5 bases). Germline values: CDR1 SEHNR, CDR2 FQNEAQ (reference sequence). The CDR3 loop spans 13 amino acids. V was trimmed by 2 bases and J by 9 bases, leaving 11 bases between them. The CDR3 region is CASSLPGGGTIYF. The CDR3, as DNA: TGTGCCAGCAGCTTACCCGGGGGGGGCACCATATATTTT.

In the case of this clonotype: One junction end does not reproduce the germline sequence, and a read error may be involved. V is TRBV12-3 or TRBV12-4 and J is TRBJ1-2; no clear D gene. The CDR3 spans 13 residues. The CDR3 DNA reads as TGTGCCAGCAGCTATGACTATAACTATGGATACACCTTC. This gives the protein CASSYDYNYGYTF.

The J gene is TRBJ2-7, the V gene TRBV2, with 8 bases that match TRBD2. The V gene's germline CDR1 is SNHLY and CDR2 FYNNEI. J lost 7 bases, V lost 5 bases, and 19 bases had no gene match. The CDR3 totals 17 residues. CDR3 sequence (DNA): TGTGCCAGCAGTTACCGACCCCCGGGACTAGATTCAGGGGAGCAGTACTTC. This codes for CASSYRPPGLDSGEQYF.

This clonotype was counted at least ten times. The CDR3 DNA is TGTGCCAGCAGCTCGACAGGGGACACCGGGGAGCTGTTTTTT. Its protein product is CASSSTGDTGELFF. The chain employs TRBV7-2 and TRBJ2-2; 8 bases align to TRBD1. V lost 4 bases to trimming and J lost 3 bases; unmatched junction nucleotides: 1. The CDR3 spans 14 residues. The germline V gene encodes CDR1 SGHTA and CDR2 FQGNSA.

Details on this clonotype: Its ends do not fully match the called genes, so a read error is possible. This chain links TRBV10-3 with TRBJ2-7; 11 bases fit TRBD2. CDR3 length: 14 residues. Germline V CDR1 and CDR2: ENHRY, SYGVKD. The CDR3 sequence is CASSYLAGGREQYF. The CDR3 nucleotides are TGTGCCAGCAGTTACCTAGCGGGAGGCCGCGAGCAGTACTTC.

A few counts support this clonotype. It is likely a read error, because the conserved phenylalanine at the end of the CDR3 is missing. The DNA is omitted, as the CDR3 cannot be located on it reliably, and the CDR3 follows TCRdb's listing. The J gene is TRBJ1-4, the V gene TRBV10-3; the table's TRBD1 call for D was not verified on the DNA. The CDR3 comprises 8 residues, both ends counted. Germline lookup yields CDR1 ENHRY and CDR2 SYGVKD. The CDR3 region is CAISGDRV.

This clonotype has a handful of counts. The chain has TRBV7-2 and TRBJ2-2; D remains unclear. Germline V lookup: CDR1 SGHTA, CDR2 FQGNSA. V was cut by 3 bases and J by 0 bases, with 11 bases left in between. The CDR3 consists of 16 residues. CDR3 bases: TGTGCCAGCAGCTTGGGTTCCCCGCCGAACACCGGGGAGCTGTTTTTT. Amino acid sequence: CASSLGSPPNTGELFF.

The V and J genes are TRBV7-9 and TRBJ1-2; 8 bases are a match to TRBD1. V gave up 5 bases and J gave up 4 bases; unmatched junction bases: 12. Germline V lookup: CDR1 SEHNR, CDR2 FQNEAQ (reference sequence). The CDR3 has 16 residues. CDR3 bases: TGTGCCAGCAGCCAAACAGGACAGGGCGCCTTCTATGGCTACACCTTC. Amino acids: CASSQTGQGAFYGYTF.